The 18 T cell receptor beta chains in this list originate from one sample, sequenced in a study of cytomegalovirus exposure and HLA in healthy donors. The PCR had 60 Vbeta and 13 Jbeta primers. Only in-frame clones appear in the TCRdb table, and some are missing; sequencing was by immunoSEQ multiplex PCR. The sample includes about 100,000 clones, 65% to 90% of them seen just once. Sequencing was carried out using PBMCs. These receptors were obtained from an older woman in good health and CMV-seropositive.

This chain joins TRBV5-4 and TRBJ2-7; TRBD1 matches at 9 bases. The CDR3 covers 14 residues. CDR1 and CDR2 from the germline V gene are SGHNT and YYREEE (reference sequence). After removal of 0 bases from V and 5 bases from J, the junction contained 3 bases not matched to a gene. Here the CDR3 reads CASSLGTGGNEQYF. In DNA form, the CDR3 reads TGTGCCAGCAGCTTGGGCACAGGGGGCAACGAGCAGTACTTC.

The gene calls are TRBV28 and TRBJ1-1; TRBD1 aligns across 7 bases. Germline CDR1 reads MDHEN; CDR2 reads SYDVKM. With V trimmed by 5 bases and J by 5 bases, 8 bases remained unmatched. CDR3 length equals 14 residues. In nucleotides, the CDR3 is TGTGCCAGCAGTCCGGGACAGTGGTCTACTGAAGCTTTCTTT. Amino acids: CASSPGQWSTEAFF.

The chain couples TRBV11-3 to TRBJ2-3; TRBD1 matches at 8 bases. CDR3 length equals 13 residues. Germline CDR1 SGHNT, CDR2 YENEEA. The junction had 2 bases not matched to a gene; V was cut back by 5 bases and J by 4 bases. DNA for the CDR3: TGTGCCAGCAGCCTACAGGGGGCAGATACGCAGTATTTT. Translating gives CASSLQGADTQYF.

The V call is TRBV11-3, the J call TRBJ2-3, with TRBD2 as a possible D gene (7 bases). CDR1 is SGHNT, CDR2 YENEEA, per germline. Trimming removed 0 bases from V and 6 bases from J, with 22 bases in between. The CDR3 has 18 amino acids. The CDR3 DNA follows: TGTGCCAGCAGCTTAGATCTGTCGGGGGGCGCAAAGTTGGATACGCAGTATTTT. As protein: CASSLDLSGGAKLDTQYF.

V usage is TRBV2 and J usage is TRBJ1-2; D not certain. Per the germline V gene, CDR1 is SNHLY and CDR2 is FYNNEI. The CDR3 sequence is 15 residues long. The germline V and J ends were trimmed by 0 bases and 6 bases, with 14 bases remaining between them. In DNA form, the CDR3 reads TGTGCCAGCAGTGAAGCGCGGCGATCCGGGAATGGCTACACCTTC. This encodes CASSEARRSGNGYTF.

The V and J genes are TRBV6-6 and TRBJ2-7; TRBD2 agrees at 10 bases. This CDR3 has 14 residues. The V gene end was trimmed by 2 bases and the J gene end by 7 bases; junction bases not matched to a gene: 5. Germline V lookup: CDR1 MNHNY, CDR2 SVGAGI (reference sequence). This CDR3 reads CASSYTSGNGEQYF. CDR3 sequence (DNA): TGTGCCAGCAGTTACACTAGCGGGAACGGTGAGCAGTACTTC.

This chain connects TRBV11-2 to TRBJ1-2; perhaps TRBD1 as D (5 bases). There are 14 residues in the CDR3. The V gene lost 1 base and the J gene lost 5 bases, with 11 bases spanning the gap. Germline V CDR1 and CDR2: SGHAT, FQNNGV. CDR3 bases: TGTGCCAGCAGCTTAGTATCGGGGGAGTATGGCTACACCTTC. Translating it yields CASSLVSGEYGYTF.

This clone appeared once. The chain carries TRBV5-1 and TRBJ2-3; 8 positions match TRBD2. Germline V lookup: CDR1 SGHRS, CDR2 YFSETQ. Trimming removed 4 bases from V and 0 bases from J; junction bases left unmatched: 10. There are 17 residues in the CDR3. The CDR3 here is CASSPRGGEASTDTQYF. In DNA, the CDR3 is TGCGCCAGCAGCCCTCGGGGGGGGGAGGCAAGCACAGATACGCAGTATTTT.

The gene calls are TRBV7-9 and TRBJ1-2; 9 positions agree with TRBD1. Trimming cost V 5 bases and J 6 bases; bases outside gene matches: 4. The CDR3 length is 13 residues. CDR1 is SEHNR, CDR2 FQNEAQ, per germline (reference sequence). CDR3 nucleotide sequence: TGTGCCAGCAGCGCTTGGACAGGGGATGGCTACACCTTC. Protein sequence: CASSAWTGDGYTF.

The rearrangement joins TRBV5-5 to TRBJ2-1, with TRBD2 matching over 12 bases. Trimming cost V 4 bases and J 10 bases; bases outside gene matches: 9. The CDR3 loop spans 15 amino acids. CDR1 and CDR2 (germline): SGHKS, YYEKEE (reference sequence). CDR3: CASSLWTSGIGEQFF. CDR3 sequence (DNA): TGTGCCAGCAGCCTCTGGACTAGCGGGATAGGGGAGCAGTTCTTC.

The table lists this clone with a few counts. This chain joins TRBV6-1 and TRBJ2-7, with TRBD1 identical over 7 bases. The CDR3 spans 15 residues. Unmatched junction bases numbered 9, after V lost 2 bases and J lost 5 bases. Germline CDR1 is MNHNS and CDR2 is SASEGT. Here the CDR3 DNA reads TGTGCCAGCAGTGAAAGGTACAGGGGTGATGACGAGCAGTACTTC. Protein product: CASSERYRGDDEQYF.

This clone was seen once. The chain has TRBV29-1 and TRBJ1-2; a possible D gene is TRBD1 (5 bases). The CDR3 runs to 13 residues. The V gene's germline CDR1 is SQVTM and CDR2 ANQGSEA. Trimming took 1 base from V and 8 from J, leaving 14 bases between them. The chain's CDR3 is CSVEVGRVGGYTF. The CDR3 region has the DNA TGCAGCGTTGAAGTAGGCAGGGTTGGGGGCTACACCTTC.

The V call is TRBV5-5, the J call TRBJ2-7; D possibly corresponds to TRBD2 (5 bases). The germline CDR1 and CDR2 sequences are SGHKS and YYEKEE (reference sequence). Between the trimmed V and J ends, which lost 0 bases and 4 bases, there was a span of 14 bases. The CDR3 runs 15 residues. The CDR3 sequence: CASSLAGITAYEQYF. The CDR3 nucleotides are TGTGCCAGCAGCTTGGCGGGGATTACTGCGTACGAGCAGTACTTC.

The chain joins TRBV9 to TRBJ1-2; 8 bases are a match to TRBD1. With V trimmed by 4 bases and J by 5 bases, 7 bases remained unmatched. This CDR3 region has 14 residues. Germline assignment: CDR1 SGDLS and CDR2 YYNGEE. CDR3: CASSSQGARYGYTF. CDR3 nucleotide sequence: TGTGCCAGCAGCTCGCAGGGGGCCCGGTATGGCTACACCTTC.

In its sample, this clone was seen once. The V gene is TRBV27, the J gene TRBJ1-5; 7 bases align to TRBD1. The CDR3 consists of 14 residues. The germline V gene encodes CDR1 MNHEY and CDR2 SMNVEV (reference sequence). Losses at the gene ends were 3 bases for V and 4 bases for J; bases not matched to a gene: 3. The CDR3: CASSLTGTNQPQHF. As DNA, the CDR3 is TGTGCCAGCAGTTTGACAGGGACTAATCAGCCCCAGCATTTT.

The V gene is TRBV4-3, the J gene TRBJ2-7; 10 bases match TRBD2. Germline V gene sequence: CDR1 LGHNA, CDR2 YSLEER. The J segment lost 2 bases and the V segment lost 1 base, leaving 2 bases of the junction unmatched. This CDR3 has 15 amino acids. Written as DNA, the CDR3 is TGCGCCAGCAGCCAAGGTACTAGCGGGACCTACGAGCAGTACTTC. It is translated as CASSQGTSGTYEQYF.

The chain carries TRBV13 and TRBJ1-1; 9 bases line up with TRBD1. V trimming: 4 bases; J trimming: 4 bases; junction bases outside the gene matches: 7. The CDR3 sequence is 15 residues long. Germline V lookup: CDR1 PRHDT, CDR2 FYEKMQ (reference sequence). CDR3: CASSSYRGQGTEAFF. Here the CDR3 DNA reads TGTGCCAGCAGCTCGTACAGGGGGCAGGGCACTGAAGCTTTCTTT.

The chain is built from TRBV18 and TRBJ1-3; D might be TRBD1 (6 bases). The germline CDR1 and CDR2 sequences are KGHSH and LQKENI. V was clipped by 6 bases and J by 1 base, with 10 bases between them. The CDR3 spans 14 residues. In DNA form, the CDR3 reads TGTGCCAGCTCCCTAGGGACATCTGGAAACACCATATATTTT. Its translation is CASSLGTSGNTIYF.